Listed below are T cell receptor beta chains from one sample, sequenced in a study of blood T cell repertoires in COVID-19. The table came from immunoSEQ multiplex PCR; TCRdb's copy has only in-frame clones and leaves some out. The sample consists of roughly 200,000 clones, around four fifths of them appearing once. Specimen: peripheral blood. These receptors were obtained from a man aged 40-49 years with active or convalescent COVID-19. Both conserved end residues are part of each CDR3. The order of the fields is CDR3 protein, V gene, J gene.

CASSIVWGGYNEQFF	TRBV19	TRBJ2-1
CASSLGARGRKNTEAFF	TRBV5-6	TRBJ1-1
CASSLTGGNNYEQYF	TRBV7-2	TRBJ2-7
CASKKGQGYYEQYF	TRBV25-1	TRBJ2-7
CAAHRGQGNTIYF	TRBV30	TRBJ1-3
CASSQKLVDEQYF	TRBV14	TRBJ2-7
CASSLAGGSGEQFF	TRBV7-8	TRBJ2-1
CASIGDRYTGELFF	TRBV19	TRBJ2-2
CATSRDRDRGIQPQHF	TRBV15	TRBJ1-5
CASSHTGSTNEKLFF	TRBV3-1/TRBV3-2	TRBJ1-4
CASSYLSGGELFF	TRBV6-2/TRBV6-3	TRBJ2-2
CASSIKAGYTDTQYF	TRBV19	TRBJ2-3
CASSIGGVMNTEAFF	TRBV19	TRBJ1-1
CASSGGGNTEAFF	TRBV24-1	TRBJ1-1
CASSFIDGDTIYF	TRBV27	TRBJ1-3
CASSLGDRAHEQYF	TRBV5-4	TRBJ2-7
CAWSVVGQGLYGYTF	TRBV30	TRBJ1-2
CASSARRDRVNEQFF	TRBV2	TRBJ2-1
CASSPRGPEQFF	TRBV11-2	TRBJ2-1
CASSQLPPGTHVTEQYF	TRBV4-1	TRBJ2-7
CASSQDRGAAGTF	TRBV4-2	TRBJ1-2
CPTTPWEARDSGANVLTF	TRBV5-4	TRBJ2-6
CASVTTGGPYEQYF	TRBV6-5	TRBJ2-7
CAHSPGTGDKTQYF	TRBV30	TRBJ2-5
CASSGTSGSYEQYF	TRBV5-6	TRBJ2-7
CASSIRGGVGGYEQYF	TRBV19	TRBJ2-7
CASSRRPRDYEGETQYF	TRBV6-6	TRBJ2-5
CASSPRTGGNTEAFF	TRBV19	TRBJ1-1
CASSSLAGTGQETQYF	TRBV27	TRBJ2-5
CASSVDYNTDTQYF	TRBV9	TRBJ2-3
CASSQGNSNQPQHF	TRBV2	TRBJ1-5
CAIRAQGEDEKLFF	TRBV10-3	TRBJ1-4
CASSPGQTPSLGGEQYF	TRBV11-2	TRBJ2-7
CASTRSGRALNEQFF	TRBV3-1/TRBV3-2	TRBJ2-1
CASSLSGQHGYTF	TRBV5-1	TRBJ1-2
CASSRRTGQGEKLFF	TRBV5-6	TRBJ1-4
CASSLGQGAHGYTF	TRBV7-2	TRBJ1-2
CASSLGLQKETQYF	TRBV3-1/TRBV3-2	TRBJ2-5
CASSGSSGGAEQFF	TRBV19	TRBJ2-1
CASSPLGAANYGYTF	TRBV6-5	TRBJ1-2
CATQLAGGADTQYF	TRBV6-5	TRBJ2-3
CASSPTTGAYGYTF	TRBV3-1/TRBV3-2	TRBJ1-2